Listed below are T cell receptor beta chains from one sample, sequenced in a study of breast tumors, draining lymph nodes, adjacent tissues. TCRdb redid the calling of the multiplex PCR reads with MiXCR, one entry per CDR3 protein. Here the sample spans 150,000 to 200,000 distinct CDR3 sequences, more than 25% being singletons. The sequenced material came from axillary lymph node tissue. Receptor source: a female donor with breast cancer. Some clones in this sample may be carry-over from other donors' samples. The CDR3 runs from the conserved cysteine through the conserved F or W. The D gene is left open where the match is weak. Clone size appears in some rows only: once, few, many, or a class for an expanded clone.

size: .; J: TRBJ1-1; V: TRBV19; D: TRBD1; CDR3: CASRRQGALNTEAFF; DNA: TGTGCCAGTAGACGACAGGGGGCTTTGAACACTGAAGCTTTCTTT
size: few; J: TRBJ1-4; V: TRBV5-4; D: .; CDR3: CASSSGGINEKLFF; DNA: TGTGCCAGCAGCTCGGGAGGGATTAATGAAAAACTGTTTTTT
size: many; J: TRBJ1-3; V: TRBV6-1; D: .; CDR3: CASLILGGKKENTIYF; DNA: TGTGCCAGCCTAATCTTAGGGGGGAAAAAGGAAAACACCATATATTTT
size: many; J: TRBJ2-1; V: TRBV29-1; D: TRBD2; CDR3: CSDPPTSGWNEQFF; DNA: TGCAGCGATCCTCCGACTAGCGGTTGGAATGAGCAGTTCTTC
size: many; J: TRBJ2-7; V: TRBV7-6; D: TRBD1; CDR3: CASSFGGQSYEQYF; DNA: TGTGCCAGCAGCTTTGGGGGACAGTCCTACGAGCAGTACTTC
size: .; J: TRBJ2-7; V: TRBV7-9; D: TRBD2; CDR3: CAGSLGRGDYYEQYF; DNA: TGTGCCGGCAGCTTGGGGCGGGGGGACTACTACGAGCAGTACTTC
size: many; J: TRBJ2-1; V: TRBV2; D: TRBD2; CDR3: CASSDLEAGVGNEQFF; DNA: TGTGCCAGCAGTGACCTAGAAGCGGGGGTAGGCAATGAGCAGTTCTTC
size: .; J: TRBJ2-5; V: TRBV24-1; D: TRBD1; CDR3: CATSDLIPGQGRQTQYF; DNA: TGTGCCACCAGTGATTTGATCCCGGGACAGGGAAGGCAGACCCAGTACTTC
size: few; J: TRBJ1-2; V: TRBV7-2; D: .; CDR3: CASSAAVNYGYTF; DNA: TGTGCCAGCAGCGCCGCGGTTAACTATGGCTACACCTTC
size: .; J: TRBJ2-5; V: TRBV2; D: TRBD1; CDR3: CASTAGTGGETQYF; DNA: TGTGCCAGCACGGCCGGGACAGGGGGGGAGACCCAGTACTTC
size: many; J: TRBJ2-7; V: TRBV6-5; D: .; CDR3: CASSHPPPAGVYEQYF; DNA: TGTGCCAGCAGTCACCCCCCTCCAGCGGGTGTTTACGAGCAGTACTTC
size: many; J: TRBJ2-3; V: TRBV7-9; D: .; CDR3: CASTLRPDTQYF; DNA: TGTGCCAGCACCCTTCGCCCAGATACGCAGTATTTT
size: .; J: TRBJ2-3; V: TRBV6-2/TRBV6-3; D: .; CDR3: CASSHSSTKITDTQYF; DNA: TGTGCCAGCAGTCACTCGTCGACTAAGATCACAGATACGCAGTATTTT
size: many; J: TRBJ2-5; V: TRBV28; D: .; CDR3: CASSFFDANQETQYF; DNA: TGTGCCAGCAGTTTTTTCGACGCCAACCAAGAGACCCAGTACTTC
size: medium-sized; J: TRBJ2-3; V: TRBV29-1; D: .; CDR3: CSVGLSYNTQYF; DNA: TGCAGCGTCGGTCTCAGCTATAATACGCAGTATTTT
size: many; J: TRBJ1-3; V: TRBV13; D: .; CDR3: CASGAPNGNTIYF; DNA: TGTGCCAGCGGAGCCCCTAATGGAAACACCATATATTTT
size: few; J: TRBJ1-1; V: TRBV20-1; D: .; CDR3: CSARGNGGWNTEAFF; DNA: TGCAGTGCTAGAGGAAACGGGGGGTGGAACACTGAAGCTTTCTTT
size: many; J: TRBJ2-7; V: TRBV6-1; D: TRBD1; CDR3: CASSKDRGYEQYF; DNA: TGTGCCAGCAGTAAGGACAGGGGGTACGAGCAGTACTTC
size: .; J: TRBJ1-5; V: TRBV24-1; D: .; CDR3: CAASDLRTFQPQHF; DNA: TGTGCCGCCAGTGACCTCAGGACGTTCCAGCCCCAGCATTTT
size: many; J: TRBJ1-3; V: TRBV7-9; D: .; CDR3: CASSLVGRAENTIYF; DNA: TGTGCCAGCAGCTTAGTCGGCAGGGCGGAAAACACCATATATTTT
size: many; J: TRBJ2-7; V: TRBV20-1; D: .; CDR3: CSAEDQGGTSYEQYF; DNA: TGCAGTGCGGAGGATCAGGGGGGAACCTCCTACGAGCAGTACTTC
size: many; J: TRBJ1-3; V: TRBV3-1; D: .; CDR3: CASSQSDLRGNTIYF; DNA: TGTGCCAGCAGCCAAAGCGATTTACGAGGAAACACCATATATTTT
size: once; J: TRBJ2-6; V: TRBV9; D: .; CDR3: CASSHFSGSGANALTF; DNA: TGTGCCAGCAGTCATTTTTCCGGCTCTGGGGCCAACGCCCTGACTTTC
size: many; J: TRBJ1-2; V: TRBV27; D: .; CDR3: CASSREMGNYGYTF; DNA: TGTGCCAGCAGTAGGGAGATGGGTAACTATGGCTACACCTTC
size: few; J: TRBJ2-1; V: TRBV6-5; D: TRBD1; CDR3: CASSDRGPYNEQFF; DNA: TGTGCCAGCAGTGACAGGGGGCCCTACAATGAGCAGTTCTTC
size: many; J: TRBJ2-7; V: TRBV9; D: TRBD1; CDR3: CASSAGTGGPYEQYF; DNA: TGTGCCAGCAGCGCCGGGACAGGGGGTCCCTACGAGCAGTACTTC
size: many; J: TRBJ1-2; V: TRBV28; D: TRBD1; CDR3: CAGGTDYGYTF; DNA: TGTGCCGGTGGGACAGACTATGGCTACACCTTC
size: many; J: TRBJ2-5; V: TRBV28; D: .; CDR3: CASSSLGGPSGETQYF; DNA: TGTGCCAGCAGTTCCCTCGGGGGGCCAAGCGGGGAGACCCAGTACTTC
size: .; J: TRBJ2-7; V: TRBV12-3/TRBV12-4; D: TRBD2; CDR3: CASSTIAGTEQYF; DNA: TGTGCCAGCAGTACAATAGCGGGGACCGAGCAGTACTTC
size: .; J: TRBJ2-1; V: TRBV5-4; D: .; CDR3: CASSLEAPYEQFF; DNA: TGTGCCAGCAGCTTGGAGGCCCCGTATGAGCAGTTCTTC